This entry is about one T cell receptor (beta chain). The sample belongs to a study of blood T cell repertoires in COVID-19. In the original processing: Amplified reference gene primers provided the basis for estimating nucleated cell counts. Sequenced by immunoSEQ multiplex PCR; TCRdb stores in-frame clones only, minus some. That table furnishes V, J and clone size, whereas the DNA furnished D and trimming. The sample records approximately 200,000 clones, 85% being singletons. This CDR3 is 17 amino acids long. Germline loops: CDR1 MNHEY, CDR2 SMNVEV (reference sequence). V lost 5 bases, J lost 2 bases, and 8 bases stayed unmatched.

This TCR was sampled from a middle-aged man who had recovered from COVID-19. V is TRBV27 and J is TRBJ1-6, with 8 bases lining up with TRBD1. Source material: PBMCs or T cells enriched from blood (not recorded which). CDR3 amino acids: CASSTWGRGPYNSPLHF. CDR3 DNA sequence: TGTGCCAGCAGTACTTGGGGCAGGGGGCCCTATAATTCACCCCTCCACTTT.